What follows are 2 T cell receptor beta chains derived from one specimen sequenced in a study of T cells in Graves' hyperthyroidism and ophthalmopathy. RNA transcripts gave rise to amplified TCR beta CDR3 regions. During a first-round RT-PCR of the TCR CDR3, the HTBI primer set was used. MiXCR, run by TCRdb on the multiplex PCR reads, gives a single entry per CDR3 protein. The sample consists of 500,000 to 600,000 distinct CDR3 sequences, about 45% of them appearing once. Material: peripheral blood or thyroid tissue (not recorded which). All receptors come from an adult woman with Graves' disease, either hyperthyroidism or ophthalmopathy (not recorded which).

This clonotype showed up many times. The rearrangement uses TRBV6-2 or TRBV6-3 and TRBJ1-2, with a weak D call TRBD1 (6 bases). Germline CDR1 MNHEY, CDR2 SVGEGT. Trimming took 6 bases from V and 4 from J, leaving 18 bases between them. This CDR3 spans 15 amino acids. CDR3 DNA sequence: TGTGCCAGCAGCCAACGTCACCGGGGGCTCTATGGCTACACCTTC. Translating gives CASSQRHRGLYGYTF.

This clonotype has just a few counts. J is TRBJ2-2 and V is TRBV5-4; the D gene is possibly TRBD1 (6 bases). The CDR3 totals 14 residues. V shed 4 bases and J shed 2 bases, with 9 bases lying between them. The V gene's germline CDR1 is SGHNT and CDR2 YYREEE (reference sequence). The chain's CDR3 is CASSGDINTGELFF. CDR3 sequence (DNA): TGTGCCAGCAGCGGGGACATTAACACCGGGGAGCTGTTTTTT.